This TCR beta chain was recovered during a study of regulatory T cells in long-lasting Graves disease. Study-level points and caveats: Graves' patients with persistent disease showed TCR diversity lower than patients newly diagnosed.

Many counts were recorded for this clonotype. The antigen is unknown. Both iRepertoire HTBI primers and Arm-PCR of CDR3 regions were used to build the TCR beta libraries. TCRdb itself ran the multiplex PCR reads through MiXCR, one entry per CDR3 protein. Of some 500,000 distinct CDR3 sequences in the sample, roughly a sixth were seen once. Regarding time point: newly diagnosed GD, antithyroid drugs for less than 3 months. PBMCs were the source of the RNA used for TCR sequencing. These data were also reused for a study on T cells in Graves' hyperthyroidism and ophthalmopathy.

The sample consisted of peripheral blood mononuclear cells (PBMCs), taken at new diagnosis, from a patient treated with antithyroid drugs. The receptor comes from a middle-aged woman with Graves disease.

The CDR3 DNA sequence: TGTGCCAGCAGCTTAGCGTACGAGAGCTCCTACGAGCAGTACTTC. Encoded protein: CASSLAYESSYEQYF. This rearrangement joins TRBV7-9 to TRBJ2-7; D call uncertain. Per germline, CDR1 SEHNR and CDR2 FQNEAQ (reference sequence). The CDR3 runs to 15 residues. V shed 0 bases and J shed 0 bases, with 9 bases lying between them.